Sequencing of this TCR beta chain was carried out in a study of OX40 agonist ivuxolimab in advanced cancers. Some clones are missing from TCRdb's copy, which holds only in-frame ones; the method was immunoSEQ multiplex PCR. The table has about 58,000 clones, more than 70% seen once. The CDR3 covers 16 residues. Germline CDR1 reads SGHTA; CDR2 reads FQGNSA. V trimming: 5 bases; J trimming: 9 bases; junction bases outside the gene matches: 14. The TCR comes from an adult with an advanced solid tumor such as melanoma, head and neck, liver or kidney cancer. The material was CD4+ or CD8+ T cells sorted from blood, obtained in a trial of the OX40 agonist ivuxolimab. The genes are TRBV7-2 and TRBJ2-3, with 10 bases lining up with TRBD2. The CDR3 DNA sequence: TGTGCCAGCAGCCGACTCGGGATAGCGGGGGGCCGGACGCAGTATTTT. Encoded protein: CASSRLGIAGGRTQYF.